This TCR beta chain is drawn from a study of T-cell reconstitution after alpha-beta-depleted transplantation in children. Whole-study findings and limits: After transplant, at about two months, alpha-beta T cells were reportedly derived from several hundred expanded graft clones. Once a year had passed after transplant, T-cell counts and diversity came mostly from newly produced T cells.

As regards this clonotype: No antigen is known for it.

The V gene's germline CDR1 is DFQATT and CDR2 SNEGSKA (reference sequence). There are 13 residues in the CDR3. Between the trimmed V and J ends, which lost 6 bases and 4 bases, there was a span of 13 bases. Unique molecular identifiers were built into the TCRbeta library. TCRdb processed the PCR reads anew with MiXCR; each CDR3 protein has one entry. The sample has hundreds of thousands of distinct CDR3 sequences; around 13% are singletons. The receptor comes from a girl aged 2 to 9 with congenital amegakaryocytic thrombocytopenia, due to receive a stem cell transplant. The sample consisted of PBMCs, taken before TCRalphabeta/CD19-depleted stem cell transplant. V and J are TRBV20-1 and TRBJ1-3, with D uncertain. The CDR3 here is CSAPRVSGNTIYF. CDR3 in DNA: TGCAGTGCCCCGCGGGTATCGGGAAACACCATATATTTT.